Presented here are 2 T cell receptor beta chains from one specimen sequenced in a study of T-cell reconstitution after alpha-beta-depleted transplantation in children. Preparation of the TCRbeta library used unique molecular identifiers. Each CDR3 protein gets one entry after TCRdb re-called the PCR reads with MiXCR. The sample includes around 580,000 distinct CDR3 sequences, 25% to 30% of them seen just once. The source material was PBMCs, sampled before TCRalphabeta/CD19-depleted stem cell transplant. Every receptor here comes from a boy younger than two with Wiskott-Aldrich syndrome, due to receive a stem cell transplant.

This clonotype has just a few counts. The chain is built from TRBV20-1 and TRBJ2-1; the match to TRBD2 covers 8 bases. Trimming cost V 0 bases and J 3 bases; bases outside gene matches: 7. CDR3 length: 16 amino acids. Germline values: CDR1 DFQATT, CDR2 SNEGSKA (reference sequence). The CDR3 is CSAREGTSGFYNEQFF. CDR3 nucleotide sequence: TGCAGTGCTAGAGAAGGTACTAGCGGATTCTACAATGAGCAGTTCTTC.

The genes are TRBV30 and TRBJ2-3, with TRBD2 matching over 10 bases. Trimming removed 6 bases from V and 4 bases from J; junction bases left unmatched: 7. From germline, CDR1 is GTSNPN and CDR2 SVGIG (reference sequence). The CDR3 contains 14 residues. The DNA for the CDR3 is TGTGCCTGCAGTACTAGCGGGAATCCAGATACGCAGTATTTT. Translated: CACSTSGNPDTQYF.